Each of the 14 T cell receptor beta chains below was sequenced from the same sample in a study of CD8+CD57+ T cells in acquired aplastic anemia (dated by TCRdb to the late 2010s). Sequencing was performed on an Illumina HiSeq 2000. Profiling of TCR beta VDJ combinations and CDR3 sequences used genomic DNA as the template. The public reads were reprocessed in TCRdb via fastp at Q25 and MiXCR, keeping in-frame beta chains. Duplicate CDR3 protein sequences are folded into a single record with the most common DNA and genes. The sample contains a few hundred thousand distinct CDR3 sequences, under 55% of them found a single time. The ten largest make up nearly 20% of the sample. Patients chosen for sequencing had shown expansion of CD8+CD57+ cells by flow cytometry. Sequenced: sorted CD4+, CD8+, or CD8+CD57+ T cells (not recorded which) from PBMCs. All receptors derive from a human donor with aplastic anemia.

This clonotype occurred many times. This chain joins TRBV5-1 and TRBJ1-4; 10 nucleotides align to TRBD1. CDR1 is SGHRS and CDR2 is YFSETQ in the germline V gene. V was pared by 3 bases and J by 0 bases, with 5 bases of the junction left unmatched. This CDR3 has 17 residues. CDR3 region: CASSSTGGLATNEKLFF. The CDR3 bases are TGCGCCAGCAGCTCGACAGGGGGCCTTGCAACTAATGAAAAACTGTTTTTT.

The rearrangement joins TRBV3-1 to TRBJ2-2, with 7 bases identical to TRBD2. Germline CDR1 reads LGHDT; CDR2 reads YNNKEL (reference sequence). The trim removed 1 base at V and 3 bases at J, leaving 5 bases unmatched. This CDR3 spans 16 amino acids. As DNA, the CDR3 is TGTGCCAGCAGCCAAGGGGCAGGGAGGGACACCGGGGAGCTGTTTTTT. Encoded protein: CASSQGAGRDTGELFF. Full variable domain (outside the CDR3, taken from reference TRBV3-1 and TRBJ2-2): DTAVSQTPKYLVTQMGNDKSIKCEQNLGHDTMYWYKQDSKKFLKIMFSYNNKELIINETVPNRFSPKSPDKAHLNLHINSLELGDSAVYFCASSQGAGRDTGELFFGEGSRLTVL.

This clonotype was observed many times. This sequence joins TRBV5-8 and TRBJ1-2; D not certain. The CDR3 loop spans 13 amino acids. From germline, CDR1 is SGHTS and CDR2 YDEGEE. The germline V and J ends were trimmed by 4 bases and 2 bases, with 9 bases remaining between them. Written as DNA, the CDR3 is TGTGCCAGCAGCCTCAGGAGAAACTATGGCTACACCTTC. This sequence encodes CASSLRRNYGYTF.

At least ten counts were recorded for this clonotype. The V gene is TRBV24-1, the J gene TRBJ2-1; no firm D call. The ends were cut back, 7 bases at V and 5 bases at J, with 8 bases in the middle. CDR3 size: 12 residues. CDR1 KGHDR and CDR2 SFDVKD come from the germline V gene. The CDR3 loop reads CATSLGHNEQFF. The CDR3 region has the DNA TGTGCCACCAGCCTCGGTCACAATGAGCAGTTCTTC.

This clonotype was counted at least ten times. The gene calls are TRBV9 and TRBJ1-4; D gene uncertain. The CDR3 has 15 amino acids. Trimming took 1 base from V and 0 from J, leaving 7 bases between them. CDR1 and CDR2 from the germline V gene are SGDLS and YYNGEE. The CDR3 loop reads CASSVNPTTNEKLFF. The CDR3 bases are TGTGCCAGCAGCGTAAACCCTACAACTAATGAAAAACTGTTTTTT. The complete variable domain, with remaining parts taken from reference TRBV9 and TRBJ1-4, reads DSGVTQTPKHLITATGQRVTLRCSPRSGDLSVYWYQQSLDQGLQFLIQYYNGEERAKGNILERFSAQQFPDLHSELNLSSLELGDSALYFCASSVNPTTNEKLFFGSGTQLSVL.

This chain joins TRBV20-1 and TRBJ2-7; TRBD2 matches at 11 bases. V gave up 3 bases and J gave up 5 bases; unmatched junction bases: 6. This CDR3 region has 14 residues. Germline lookup yields CDR1 DFQATT and CDR2 SNEGSKA (reference sequence). Here the CDR3 reads CSARIAGGPNEQYF. CDR3 sequence (DNA): TGCAGTGCTAGGATAGCGGGGGGGCCGAACGAGCAGTACTTC.

Worth noting for this clonotype: A read error may produce the germline difference seen at one junction end. The rearrangement links TRBV20-1 to TRBJ1-5, with D tentatively TRBD1 (6 bases). Germline loops: CDR1 DFQATT, CDR2 SNEGSKA (reference sequence). CDR3 length equals 15 residues. CDR3 amino acids: CSAITPAGDNEPQHF. The CDR3 DNA reads TGCAGTGCTATCACTCCAGCGGGGGACAATGAGCCCCAGCATTTT.

This clonotype was recorded only once. V gene TRBV12-3 or TRBV12-4 combines with J gene TRBJ2-1; D is tentatively TRBD1 or TRBD2 (5 bases each). V was trimmed by 5 bases and J by 8 bases, leaving 19 bases between them. The CDR3 length is 15 residues. For the CDR3, the DNA is TGTGCCAGCAGTCAGCTCCGGGACGCAAGCCATGAGCAGTTCTTC. This translates into CASSQLRDASHEQFF.

The chain recombines TRBV5-1 with TRBJ2-7; D is tentatively TRBD1 or TRBD2 (5 bases each). CDR1 and CDR2 from the germline V gene are SGHRS and YFSETQ. V gave up 4 bases and J gave up 0 bases, with 14 bases separating them. This CDR3 has 15 residues. CDR3 residues: CASSTGTGVSYEQYF. CDR3 nucleotide sequence: TGCGCCAGCAGCACCGGGACGGGTGTCTCCTACGAGCAGTACTTC.

CDR3 in amino acids: CASRGGVNQPQHF. The CDR3, as DNA: TGTGCCAGCAGGGGTGGCGTTAATCAGCCCCAGCATTTT. The chain carries TRBV2 and TRBJ1-5, with no clear D. Germline V gene data show CDR1 as SNHLY and CDR2 as FYNNEI. V was shortened by 6 bases and J by 4 bases, with 10 bases between the two germline ends. This CDR3 comprises 13 residues. Full variable domain (outside the CDR3, taken from reference TRBV2 and TRBJ1-5): EPEVTQTPSHQVTQMGQEVILRCVPISNHLYFYWYRQILGQKVEFLVSFYNNEISEKSEIFDDQFSVERPDGSNFTLKIRSTKLEDSAMYFCASRGGVNQPQHFGDGTRLSIL.

J is TRBJ2-3 and V is TRBV2, with TRBD2 identical over 13 bases. Trimming at V came to 6 bases and at J to 1 base, leaving 4 bases not matched to a gene. Germline CDR1 reads SNHLY; CDR2 reads FYNNEI. This CDR3 spans 16 amino acids. The CDR3 DNA sequence: TGTGCCAGCAGGTACGGGACTAGCGGGGGCACAGATACGCAGTATTTT. Its protein product is CASRYGTSGGTDTQYF.

Comments on this clonotype: A much larger clone differs by one base, so this may be a read error. Because the CDR3's place on the DNA is in doubt, the DNA is left out and the CDR3 is given as listed by TCRdb. This chain links TRBV20-1 with TRBJ2-1; the table's D call TRBD1 went unverified against the DNA. CDR1 and CDR2 from the germline V gene are DFQATT and SNEGSKA (reference sequence). The CDR3 sequence runs 13 residues, both termini included. This CDR3 is CSVTWGAGNEQLF.

V is TRBV20-1 and J is TRBJ2-3, with D tentatively TRBD2 (7 bases). This CDR3 is built from 14 residues. Trimming stripped 4 bases from V and 6 bases from J, with 17 bases between. Germline CDR1 and CDR2: DFQATT and SNEGSKA (reference sequence). The DNA for the CDR3 is TGCAGTGCTATACGTGGGGGGGCCGGGGATACGCAGTATTTT. This translates into CSAIRGGAGDTQYF.

With respect to this clonotype: This could be a read error, since a much larger clone is one nucleotide away. This chain links TRBV28 with TRBJ1-2; maybe TRBD1 (6 bases). V lost 5 bases and J lost 7, with 23 bases in between. Germline V gene sequence: CDR1 MDHEN, CDR2 SYDVKM. CDR3 length: 16 amino acids. The CDR3: CASSVAARRGLVGYTF. CDR3 coding DNA: TGTGCCAGCAGTGTCGCAGCCCGACGGGGGCTGGTTGGCTACACCTTC.